This T cell receptor beta chain emerged from a study of cytomegalovirus exposure and HLA in healthy donors. Overall study context: Among the 300 to 400 donors who were genotyped, roughly 85% fell in the genetic ancestry cluster that is associated with self-reported Caucasian donors. Broader study findings: The authors listed roughly 150 TCR beta chains as cytomegalovirus-associated.

This clone was observed at least ten times. Its target is unknown. Primers for the PCR totalled 60 Vbeta and 13 Jbeta. Here immunoSEQ multiplex PCR was the method, and the copy in TCRdb shows in-frame clones only, minus some. The sample has 100,000 to 150,000 clones, about 15% seen once. V lost 7 bases and J 2 bases, leaving 12 bases between the germline ends. The CDR3 has 15 amino acids. CDR1 is MNHEY and CDR2 is SVGAGI in the germline V gene. Sequencing was done on a sample of PBMCs. The gene calls are TRBV6-5 and TRBJ2-6; D not certain. This TCR came from a female donor in good health and CMV-seropositive. The CDR3 spells CASKPQAPGANVLTF. The DNA of the CDR3 is TGTGCCAGCAAACCTCAAGCCCCTGGGGCCAACGTCCTGACTTTC.